This entry lists 5 T cell receptor beta chains sequenced from one sample in a study of spatial heterogeneity in lung cancer. Time point: sample taken at primary tumor resection. TCRdb re-called the 5' RACE reads through MiXCR, storing one row per CDR3 protein. In the table there are around 8,600 distinct CDR3 sequences, less than 9% of which are singletons. These receptors have no known antigen. Notes on the study in general: Mutation tallies in tumors tracked expanded intratumoral alpha and beta TCR counts.

The sample was lung tumor tissue, taken at surgery. Receptors originate from a female donor with early-stage non-small cell lung cancer.

In its sample, this clonotype was seen many times. This beta chain is a stray read from a library made for alpha chains; its abundance is not meaningful. The DNA for the CDR3 is TGCAGTGCTAGAGTAGCGGGAGGGGCAGATACGCAGTATTTT. Translation gives CSARVAGGADTQYF. The chain employs TRBV20-1 and TRBJ2-3; 11 positions match TRBD2. The length of the CDR3 is 14 residues. Unmatched junction bases numbered 1, after V lost 1 base and J lost 4 bases. CDR1 is DFQATT and CDR2 is SNEGSKA in the germline V gene (reference sequence).

This clonotype is deemed medium-sized. Within a library made for alpha chains, this beta chain is off target, and its count is uninformative. V gene TRBV7-2 combines with J gene TRBJ2-5; 7 bases line up with TRBD2. The CDR3 totals 14 residues. V shed 1 base and J 5 bases; nucleotides not matched to a gene: 4. CDR1 SGHTA and CDR2 FQGNSA come from the germline V gene. For the CDR3, the DNA is TGTGCCAGCAGCTTAGTGGGACTACCGGAGACCCAGTACTTC. Its translation: CASSLVGLPETQYF.

For this clonotype: A library prepared for alpha chains yielded this beta chain as an off-target read; its size is of little meaning. V gene TRBV5-1 combines with J gene TRBJ1-2; D might be TRBD1 (6 bases). V was trimmed by 2 bases and J by 4 bases, leaving 12 bases between them. The CDR3 contains 14 residues. Germline lookup yields CDR1 SGHRS and CDR2 YFSETQ. CDR3 sequence reads: CASSLSGQSYGYTF. CDR3 coding DNA: TGCGCCAGCAGCTTATCCGGACAGAGCTATGGCTACACCTTC. Based on the CDR3 plus reference TRBV5-1 and TRBJ1-2, the full variable domain is KAGVTQTPRYLIKTRGQQVTLSCSPISGHRSVSWYQQTPGQGLQFLFEYFSETQRNKGNFPGRFSGRQFSNSRSEMNVSTLELGDSALYLCASSLSGQSYGYTFGSGTRLTVV.

Turning to this clonotype: This beta chain lies outside the target of a library built for alpha chains; its clone size means little. The CDR3 region is CASSHAFIVQGTYNEQFF. The CDR3 DNA is TGTGCCAGCAGTCACGCCTTTATAGTACAGGGAACTTACAATGAGCAGTTCTTC. The chain uses TRBV6-1 and TRBJ2-1; the D gene is possibly TRBD1 (6 bases). The CDR3 consists of 18 residues. V shed 5 bases and J shed 4 bases, with 24 bases lying between them. The germline gives CDR1 MNHNS, CDR2 SASEGT.

This clonotype is categorized as medium-sized. This beta chain is a stray read from a library made for alpha chains; its abundance is not meaningful. V gene TRBV6-1 combines with J gene TRBJ2-1; 7 nucleotides align to TRBD2. Germline V gives CDR1 MNHNS, CDR2 SASEGT. Losses at the gene ends were 4 bases for V and 8 bases for J; bases not matched to a gene: 11. This CDR3 is built from 15 residues. The CDR3 bases are TGTGCCAGCAGTGCAGGACTCCGGGGGGACGATGAGCAGTTCTTC. Protein sequence: CASSAGLRGDDEQFF.